Following are 4 T cell receptor beta chains from one sample sequenced in a study of cytomegalovirus exposure and HLA in healthy donors. The PCR contained 60 Vbeta and 13 Jbeta primers. TCRdb keeps only in-frame clones here, not all; method: immunoSEQ multiplex PCR. The table lists tens of thousands of clones, 65% to 85% of them singletons. Sequencing was performed on PBMCs. The receptors come from a man aged 30 to 39 in good health and CMV-seronegative.

The chain couples TRBV19 to TRBJ1-1, with TRBD1 as a possible D gene (6 bases). Deletions cut 1 base from V and 2 bases from J, with 11 bases between. Looked up from germline, CDR1 is LNHDA and CDR2 is SQIVND (reference sequence). The CDR3 loop spans 15 amino acids. This CDR3 is CASSIVGGANTEAFF. Here the CDR3 DNA reads TGTGCCAGTAGTATAGTAGGGGGAGCCAACACTGAAGCTTTCTTT.

This sequence joins TRBV29-1 and TRBJ2-7, with TRBD2 matching 8 bases. CDR3 length: 15 amino acids. V gave up 1 base and J gave up 7 bases; unmatched junction bases: 12. Per germline, CDR1 SQVTM and CDR2 ANQGSEA. The CDR3 nucleotides read TGCAGCGTTGAAGGGTCGCGGGGGGCTTTCAAGGAGCAGTACTTC. This encodes CSVEGSRGAFKEQYF.

The chain has TRBV7-9 and TRBJ2-7, with 9 bases that match TRBD1. The CDR3 runs to 16 residues. After removal of 1 base from V and 6 bases from J, the junction contained 10 bases not matched to a gene. Germline CDR1 is SEHNR and CDR2 is FQNEAQ (reference sequence). CDR3 bases: TGTGCCAGCAGCTTAGGGGGGACAGGGTCGCCGGCCGAGCAGTACTTC. Translated, it gives CASSLGGTGSPAEQYF.

The CDR3 here is CASSLAQGGRDEQYF. CDR3 coding DNA: TGCGCCAGCAGCTTGGCACAAGGGGGTAGGGACGAGCAGTACTTC. The rearrangement uses TRBV5-1 and TRBJ2-7, with D perhaps matching TRBD1 (6 bases). This CDR3 comprises 15 residues. The germline gives CDR1 SGHRS, CDR2 YFSETQ. Trimming took off 0 bases at V and 5 bases at J, with 15 bases between the two ends.